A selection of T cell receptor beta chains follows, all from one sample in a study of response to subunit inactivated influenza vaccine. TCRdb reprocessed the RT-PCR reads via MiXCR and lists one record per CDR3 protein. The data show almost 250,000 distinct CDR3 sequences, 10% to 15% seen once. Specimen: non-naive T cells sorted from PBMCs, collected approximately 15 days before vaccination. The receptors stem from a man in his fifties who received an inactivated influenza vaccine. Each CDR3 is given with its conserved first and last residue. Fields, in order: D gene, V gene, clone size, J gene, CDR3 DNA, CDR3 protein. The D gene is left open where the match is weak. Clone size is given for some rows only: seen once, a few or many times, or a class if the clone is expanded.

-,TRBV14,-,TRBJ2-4,TGTGCCAGCAGCCAAGGGTGGTTAGCCAAAAACATTCAGTACTTC,CASSQGWLAKNIQYF
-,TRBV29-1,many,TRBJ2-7,TGCAGCTCCTGGACAGCCGGCGAGCAGTACTTC,CSSWTAGEQYF
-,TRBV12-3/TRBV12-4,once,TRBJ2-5,TGTGCCAGCAGTTTTGGAGGGGCCCAGGAGTCCCAGTACTTC,CASSFGGAQESQYF
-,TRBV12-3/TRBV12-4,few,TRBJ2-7,TGTGCCAGCAGTACCCGGGGACCGCGGGACGAGCAGTACTTC,CASSTRGPRDEQYF
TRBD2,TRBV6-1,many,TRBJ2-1,TGTGCCAGCAGTCAGTCTCCCCCGGGGGGGCTTTACAATGAGCAGTTCTTC,CASSQSPPGGLYNEQFF
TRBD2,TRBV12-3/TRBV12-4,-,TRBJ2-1,TGTGCCAGCAGGTTAGCGGGAGGGCGAGAGTTCTTC,CASRLAGGREFF
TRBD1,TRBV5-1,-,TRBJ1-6,TGCGCCAGCAGCATCGATCGACAGGGAGCGGGATCACCCCTCCACTTT,CASSIDRQGAGSPLHF
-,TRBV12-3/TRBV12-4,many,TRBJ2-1,TGTGCCAGCAGTCCCGGGCACAGCTCCTACAATGAGCAGTTCTTC,CASSPGHSSYNEQFF
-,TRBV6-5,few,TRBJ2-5,TGTGCCAGCAGTTACAATGGAGGAGAGACCCAGTACTTC,CASSYNGGETQYF
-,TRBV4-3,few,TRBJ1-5,TGCGCCAGCAGCCAAGATGAGGGGTACAATCAGCCCCAGCATTTT,CASSQDEGYNQPQHF
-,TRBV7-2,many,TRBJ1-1,TGTGCCAGCAGCTTAGAAGGTTTGGGGAACACTGAAGCTTTCTTT,CASSLEGLGNTEAFF
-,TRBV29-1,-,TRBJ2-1,TGCAGCGTTGATAGGGGTGAGCAGTTCTTC,CSVDRGEQFF
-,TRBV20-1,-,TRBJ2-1,TGCAGTGCTAGCGGGAGCATCAACAATGAGCAGTTCTTC,CSASGSINNEQFF
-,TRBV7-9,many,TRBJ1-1,TGTGCCAGCAGCCTCGACAGTATGAACACTGAAGCTTTCTTT,CASSLDSMNTEAFF
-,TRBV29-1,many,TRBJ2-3,TGCAGCGCAGGGACCGACTTGAGTACGCGTACGCAGTATTTT,CSAGTDLSTRTQYF
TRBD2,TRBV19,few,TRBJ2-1,TGTGCCAGTAGTATTCGACTAGCGGATGGGAATGAGCAGTTCTTC,CASSIRLADGNEQFF
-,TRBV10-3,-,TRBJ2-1,TGTGCCATCAGTGAGGTCAGGGGTAGCAGCAATGAGCAGTTCTTC,CAISEVRGSSNEQFF
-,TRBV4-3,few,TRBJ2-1,TGCGCCAGCAGCCAAGGACTAGTGGATGAGCAGTTCTTC,CASSQGLVDEQFF